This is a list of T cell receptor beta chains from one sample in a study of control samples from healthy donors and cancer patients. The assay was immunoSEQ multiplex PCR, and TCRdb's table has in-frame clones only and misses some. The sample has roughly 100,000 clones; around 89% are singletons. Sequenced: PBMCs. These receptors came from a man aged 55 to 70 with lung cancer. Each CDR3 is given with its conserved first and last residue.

CDR3 protein: CASSPDGFYGYTF
V gene: TRBV5-6
J gene: TRBJ1-2

CDR3 protein: CATSRGQVQETQYF
V gene: TRBV15
J gene: TRBJ2-5

CDR3 protein: CATAGDENIQYF
V gene: TRBV12-3/TRBV12-4
J gene: TRBJ2-4

CDR3 protein: CASSWDRGQEVQFF
V gene: TRBV7-3
J gene: TRBJ2-1

CDR3 protein: CASSQKRGGSTDTQYF
V gene: TRBV3-1/TRBV3-2
J gene: TRBJ2-3

CDR3 protein: CASSLIGGRGADTQYF
V gene: TRBV7-3
J gene: TRBJ2-3

CDR3 protein: CASSRNPQSSYNEQFF
V gene: TRBV27
J gene: TRBJ2-1

CDR3 protein: CASSSGGLSYNEQFF
V gene: TRBV7-2
J gene: TRBJ2-1

CDR3 protein: CASSQEKGANTEAFF
V gene: TRBV4-1
J gene: TRBJ1-1

CDR3 protein: CASIRSVNQPQHF
V gene: TRBV2
J gene: TRBJ1-5

CDR3 protein: CASSVAGINMNTEAFF
V gene: TRBV9
J gene: TRBJ1-1

CDR3 protein: CASREGRTNTEAFF
V gene: TRBV10-2
J gene: TRBJ1-1

CDR3 protein: CASSLAGRNSGANVLTF
V gene: TRBV7-8
J gene: TRBJ2-6

CDR3 protein: CASSLTAGANVLTF
V gene: TRBV7-9
J gene: TRBJ2-6

CDR3 protein: CASRNRGSNSPLHF
V gene: TRBV27
J gene: TRBJ1-6

CDR3 protein: CASSFKTGSYSPLHF
V gene: TRBV5-6
J gene: TRBJ1-6

CDR3 protein: CASSQVGAGNTEAFF
V gene: TRBV14
J gene: TRBJ1-1

CDR3 protein: CASSVEMLAGTQYF
V gene: TRBV9
J gene: TRBJ2-5

CDR3 protein: CAWTWTPLTPLHF
V gene: TRBV30
J gene: TRBJ1-6

CDR3 protein: CAWEKTGLNSPLHF
V gene: TRBV30
J gene: TRBJ1-6

CDR3 protein: CATSDFRYPATSTDTQYF
V gene: TRBV24-1
J gene: TRBJ2-3

CDR3 protein: CASSYPQAGKTEAFF
V gene: TRBV6-5
J gene: TRBJ1-1

CDR3 protein: CAWSARPGDSPLHF
V gene: TRBV30
J gene: TRBJ1-6

CDR3 protein: CASSGQLAEAFF
V gene: TRBV6-5
J gene: TRBJ1-1

CDR3 protein: CASSIRQGAEKLFF
V gene: TRBV19
J gene: TRBJ1-4

CDR3 protein: CASSFWGGYNSPLHF
V gene: TRBV5-6
J gene: TRBJ1-6

CDR3 protein: CSVEDAREDNTGELFF
V gene: TRBV29-1
J gene: TRBJ2-2

CDR3 protein: CASRRPVGPLHF
V gene: TRBV2
J gene: TRBJ1-6